What follows are 13 T cell receptor beta chains derived from one specimen sequenced in a study of blood T cell repertoires in COVID-19. The table came from immunoSEQ multiplex PCR; TCRdb's copy has only in-frame clones and leaves some out. The sample carries under 110,000 clones, around 75% recorded once. Source material: peripheral blood. These receptor sequences come from a human donor with acute or convalescent COVID-19. The donor label of this sample is uncertain.

By sample share, this clone is medium-sized. This chain links TRBV7-9 with TRBJ1-1, with 8 bases that match TRBD1. Germline V gene sequence: CDR1 SEHNR, CDR2 FQNEAQ (reference sequence). CDR3 length equals 15 residues. With 5 bases clipped from V and 3 bases from J, the junction kept 8 bases outside the gene matches. The CDR3 DNA reads as TGTGCCAGCAGCAGAGGCGGACAGGGTTACACTGAAGCTTTCTTT. This gives the protein CASSRGGQGYTEAFF.

This clone was seen once. The chain employs TRBV15 and TRBJ2-3, with D uncertain. CDR1 LNHNV and CDR2 YYDKDF come from the germline V gene (reference sequence). V was pared by 4 bases and J by 3 bases, with 5 bases between. The CDR3 extends over 12 amino acids. The CDR3 coding sequence is TGTGCCACCAGCATTGCGACAGATACGCAGTATTTT. Translated, it gives CATSIATDTQYF. Full variable domain (missing parts from reference TRBV15 and TRBJ2-3): DAMVIQNPRYQVTQFGKPVTLSCSQTLNHNVMYWYQQKSSQAPKLLFHYYDKDFNNEADTPDNFQSRRPNTSFCFLDIRSPGLGDTAMYLCATSIATDTQYFGPGTRLTVL.

There are a few counts of this clone. CDR3: CASSAGTDQETQYF. The DNA of the CDR3 is TGTGCCAGCAGCGCCGGGACAGACCAAGAGACCCAGTACTTC. The chain carries TRBV5-4 and TRBJ2-5; 7 nucleotides align to TRBD1. J lost 0 bases, V lost 4 bases, and 3 bases had no gene match. Germline lookup yields CDR1 SGHNT and CDR2 YYREEE (reference sequence). The CDR3 loop spans 14 amino acids.

V is TRBV27 and J is TRBJ2-7, with D possibly TRBD2 on 7 matching bases. The ends were cut back, 2 bases at V and 2 bases at J, with 16 bases in the middle. Looked up from germline, CDR1 is MNHEY and CDR2 is SMNVEV (reference sequence). The CDR3 covers 16 residues. This CDR3 is CASSLPHWRGPYEQYV. The CDR3 bases are TGTGCCAGCAGTTTACCCCACTGGCGGGGGCCCTACGAGCAGTACGTC.

The chain joins TRBV28 to TRBJ2-7; D remains unclear. The V end lost 1 base, the J end lost 4 bases, and 11 bases lay between the germline ends. This CDR3 is built from 14 residues. In germline, CDR1 is MDHEN, CDR2 SYDVKM. The CDR3 bases are TGTGCCAGCAGTTTATCCCGAATACTTTACGAGCAGTACTTC. As protein: CASSLSRILYEQYF.

V usage is TRBV30 and J usage is TRBJ1-4; D is possibly TRBD1 (5 bases). Germline V gene lookup returns CDR1 GTSNPN and CDR2 SVGIG (reference sequence). V lost 4 bases and J lost 10, with 10 bases in between. CDR3 length: 11 residues. DNA for the CDR3: TGTGCCTGGAACGGCGGGGGAAAACTGTTTTTT. Protein product: CAWNGGGKLFF.

The gene calls are TRBV18 and TRBJ2-1, with 7 nucleotides matching TRBD2. V lost 4 bases and J lost 7; bases outside the gene matches: 7. Germline CDR1 KGHSH, CDR2 LQKENI. The CDR3 extends over 14 amino acids. CDR3 protein: CASSLIRGVNEQFF. The CDR3 coding sequence is TGTGCCAGCTCACTTATCCGGGGGGTGAATGAGCAGTTCTTC.

This clone showed up just a few times. The gene calls are TRBV20-1 and TRBJ1-4; 7 bases are shared with TRBD1. J gave up 6 bases and V 3 bases, and 4 bases lay outside the gene matches. Germline-derived CDR1 and CDR2 are DFQATT and SNEGSKA (reference sequence). This CDR3 contains 13 residues. The CDR3 reads CSASQDRHEKLFF. CDR3 bases: TGCAGTGCTAGTCAGGACAGGCATGAAAAACTGTTTTTT.

The chain recombines TRBV11-2 with TRBJ1-1; D gene unclear. Germline CDR1 and CDR2: SGHAT and FQNNGV. The CDR3 is made up of 13 amino acids. V was pared by 6 bases and J by 0 bases, with 8 bases between. Here the CDR3 DNA reads TGTGCCAGCAGTCACATGTTGAACACTGAAGCTTTCTTT. Amino acid sequence: CASSHMLNTEAFF.

The chain has TRBV2 and TRBJ2-2, with a possible D match to TRBD2 (5 bases). Germline CDR1 is SNHLY and CDR2 is FYNNEI. With 6 bases removed from V and 6 bases from J, the gap between germline ends came to 14 bases. This CDR3 contains 14 residues. CDR3 bases: TGTGCCAGCAGCGCCTCTCACGGGGCCGGGGAGCTGTTTTTT. It encodes CASSASHGAGELFF.

The chain recombines TRBV12-3 or TRBV12-4 with TRBJ1-1; D not certain. V lost 3 bases to trimming and J lost 7 bases, with 12 bases between them. The CDR3 is 13 residues long. The CDR3 DNA reads as TGTGCCAGCAGTTTTAGTCTAGTCGGTGAAGCTTTCTTT. Translation: CASSFSLVGEAFF.

This chain links TRBV7-6 with TRBJ2-3; 16 bases match TRBD2. Unmatched junction bases numbered 13, after V lost 0 bases and J lost 7 bases. CDR3 size: 20 residues. Germline values: CDR1 SGHVS, CDR2 FNYEAQ. CDR3 nucleotides: TGTGCCAGCAGCTTAGCAGGGACTAGCGGGGGGGCCACACAATTCAATACGCAGTATTTT. Its protein is CASSLAGTSGGATQFNTQYF.

The rearrangement links TRBV5-8 to TRBJ2-1, with D maybe TRBD2 (5 bases). The V and J ends lost 2 bases and 2 bases respectively, with 17 bases between them. The CDR3 is made up of 17 amino acids. Germline assignment: CDR1 SGHTS and CDR2 YDEGEE. DNA for the CDR3: TGTGCCAGCAGCTTTCTCGAGGGCGCAGGCGCCTACAATGAGCAGTTCTTC. Translating gives CASSFLEGAGAYNEQFF.